The present entry profiles one T cell receptor (beta chain) with its context. The data were obtained in a study of shared clonotypes between healthy human individuals. The deep-level immunoSEQ assay was used. Scientists sequenced DNA from unsorted PBMC on ten immunoSEQ deep assay plates. Produced via immunoSEQ multiplex PCR; TCRdb's table is partial and in-frame only. The sample consists of about half a million clones, about 72% of them appearing once. Input material: PBMCs. The TCR comes from a woman aged 40-49 years in good health. Some clones in this sample may be carry-over from other donors' samples.

CDR3 amino acids: CASSPRRISGANVLTF. CDR3 DNA sequence: TGTGCCAGCTCACCACGGCGGATTTCTGGGGCCAACGTCCTGACTTTC. The V and J genes are TRBV18 and TRBJ2-6, with D unclear. Germline V gives CDR1 KGHSH, CDR2 LQKENI. The CDR3 runs 16 residues. Between the trimmed V and J ends, which lost 1 base and 1 base, there was a span of 8 bases.